One T cell receptor beta chain is described in this entry. No antigen is known for it. This entry comes from a study of identical twins. TCRdb analysed the 5' RACE reads with MiXCR anew, one entry per CDR3 protein. The table includes under 900,000 distinct CDR3 sequences, about 20% detected once. Study-level findings and limits: Twins shared beta out-of-frame sequences in excess, but this excess was weaker. Model-predicted out-of-frame TCR alpha sharing fell below observed values in monozygotic twins.

The data were also submitted as part of a second study, on T cells expressing NK-cell markers. As that study records: Among the eight sequenced donors, seven tested HCMV-seropositive and one tested seronegative.

The sample comprised PBMCs. This sequence originates from a young woman in good health.

DNA for the CDR3: TGCAGCGTTCTCGAGGGTACGGAGACCCAGTACTTC. Translated: CSVLEGTETQYF. V gene TRBV29-1 combines with J gene TRBJ2-5; D possibly corresponds to TRBD2 (5 bases). The CDR3 has 12 residues. V was clipped by 5 bases and J by 5 bases, with 12 bases between them. Looked up from germline, CDR1 is SQVTM and CDR2 is ANQGSEA.